The entry that follows covers one TCR beta chain sequence. This record belongs to a study of blood T cell repertoires in COVID-19. Germline V gene data show CDR1 as MNHEY and CDR2 as SMNVEV (reference sequence). Trimming at V came to 11 bases and at J to 1 base, leaving 11 bases not matched to a gene. The CDR3 has 14 amino acids. The repertoire was sequenced with immunoSEQ multiplex PCR; TCRdb's copy has only in-frame clones and lacks some. The sample carries approximately 250,000 clones, 80% to 90% recorded once. The sequence was collected from a woman in her 70s with COVID-19, enrolled during active disease. This chain joins TRBV27 and TRBJ2-7, with 7 bases identical to TRBD2. Sample: peripheral blood. The CDR3 bases are TGTGCCTCCGCACTCCTAGCGGATTCCTACGAGCAGTACTTC. Translating gives CASALLADSYEQYF.